Listed below are T cell receptor beta chains from one sample, sequenced in a study of T-cell reconstitution after alpha-beta-depleted transplantation in children. A single record per CDR3 protein comes from TCRdb applying MiXCR to the PCR reads. There are about 360,000 distinct CDR3 sequences in the sample; 13% occur only once, and around 4.1% lies in the top ten. The sequencing used PBMCs, collected from the stem cell graft. The receptors here all came from a human donor who donated a stem cell graft to a child with Fanconi anemia. Each CDR3 is given with its conserved first and last residue. The order of the fields is D gene, J gene, clone size, V gene, CDR3 DNA, CDR3 protein. A D gene is named only where the DNA matches it firmly. For some rows the clone size is stated as once, few or many, or as a class when expanded; others skip it.

>TRBD1|TRBJ1-2|.|TRBV6-5
TGTGCCAGCAGTTACAGTAGACAGGGGAACTATGGCTACACCTTC
CASSYSRQGNYGYTF
>.|TRBJ2-3|.|TRBV20-1
TGCAGTGCTCCCGAGGGGGGCAGGACAGATACGCAGTATTTT
CSAPEGGRTDTQYF
>.|TRBJ2-3|few|TRBV4-1
TGCGCCAGCAGCCAAGATCCCTCGAACACAGATACGCAGTATTTT
CASSQDPSNTDTQYF
>.|TRBJ2-1|many|TRBV29-1
TGCAGCGTTCCCCCCGGCGACAATGAGCAGTTCTTC
CSVPPGDNEQFF
>.|TRBJ1-5|many|TRBV3-1
TGTGCCAGCAGCAGTAGTGGGCGGTCGAATCAGCCCCAGCATTTT
CASSSSGRSNQPQHF
>.|TRBJ1-2|few|TRBV3-1
TGTGCCAGCAGCCAAGGACTCGCCGGGACACCTGGCTACACCTTC
CASSQGLAGTPGYTF
>TRBD1|TRBJ2-2|many|TRBV29-1
TGCAGCGTGGAAGACAGGGCTTTCACCGGGGAGCTGTTTTTT
CSVEDRAFTGELFF
>.|TRBJ2-1|few|TRBV9
TGTGCCAGCAGCCCCCCCCCTGGCAGGGCTTACAATGAGCAGTTCTTC
CASSPPPGRAYNEQFF
>.|TRBJ1-5|.|TRBV6-2/TRBV6-3
TGTGCCAGCACCCTTACGGGGAATCAGCCCCAGCATTTT
CASTLTGNQPQHF
>.|TRBJ2-1|.|TRBV14
TGTGCCAGCAGCCTTCACTTGGATGATGAGCAGTTCTTC
CASSLHLDDEQFF
>TRBD1|TRBJ1-6|few|TRBV7-9
TGTGCCAGCAGCTTAGGACAGGGGATGGGAAATTCACCCCTCCACTTT
CASSLGQGMGNSPLHF
>TRBD1|TRBJ2-2|.|TRBV11-1
TGTGCCAGCAGCTTAGGGTCCACGGGACAGGCTTTGAACACCGGGGAGCTGTTTTTT
CASSLGSTGQALNTGELFF
>TRBD1|TRBJ2-1|many|TRBV6-2/TRBV6-3
TGTGCCAGCAGTTGGCCGGGACAGGGATTGAATGAGCAGTTCTTC
CASSWPGQGLNEQFF
>TRBD2|TRBJ2-1|.|TRBV20-1
TGCAGTGCTAGAACCGGGACTAGCGGGGGCCCTTCCTACTACAATGAGCAGTTCTTC
CSARTGTSGGPSYYNEQFF
>TRBD2|TRBJ2-2|.|TRBV5-1
TGCGCCAGCAGCTCGGGACTAGCGGGGAAGAACACCGGGGAGCTGTTTTTT
CASSSGLAGKNTGELFF
>.|TRBJ1-1|.|TRBV10-2
TGCGCCAGCAGTGAGCGTACAACCACCACTGAAGCTTTCTTT
CASSERTTTTEAFF
>.|TRBJ2-3|many|TRBV7-2
TGTGCCAGCAGCCGACTTTCGACTAGTTCAGATACGCAGTATTTT
CASSRLSTSSDTQYF
>TRBD2|TRBJ2-5|few|TRBV20-1
TGCAGTGCTCCGTCACTAGCGGGGAGCCAAGAGACCCAGTACTTC
CSAPSLAGSQETQYF
>.|TRBJ2-3|.|TRBV27
TGTGCCAGCAGTTTTTACCCCCCGAATGATGGCGCAGATACGCAGTATTTT
CASSFYPPNDGADTQYF
>.|TRBJ1-1|many|TRBV27
TGTGCCAGCAGTTTATTCTCGAACACTGAAGCTTTCTTT
CASSLFSNTEAFF
>.|TRBJ2-7|few|TRBV5-1
TGCGCCAGCAGCCCGGGGTGGGGGCATCCCTACGAGCAGTACTTC
CASSPGWGHPYEQYF
>.|TRBJ1-4|many|TRBV5-6
TGTGCCAGCAGCGTGACAGGAGGGGAAAAACTGTTTTTT
CASSVTGGEKLFF
>TRBD2|TRBJ2-1|many|TRBV20-1
TGCAGTGCTAAGGGTAGCGGGGACGGGGGTTCCTACAATGAGCAGTTCTTC
CSAKGSGDGGSYNEQFF
>.|TRBJ1-2|many|TRBV29-1
TGCAGCGTTCGGGGGGATAACTATGGCTACACCTTC
CSVRGDNYGYTF
>.|TRBJ2-1|few|TRBV5-5
TGTGCCAGCAGCGAGGACGTATACAATGAGCAGTTCTTC
CASSEDVYNEQFF
>TRBD1|TRBJ2-5|.|TRBV20-1
TGCTGTGCTAGAGATCGCGAGCCCCAGGGGGCTGGAGGAGAGACCCAGTACTTC
CCARDREPQGAGGETQYF
>.|TRBJ2-7|few|TRBV3-1
TGTGCCAGCAGAGCCGGGGTCGAGATCGAGCAGTACTTC
CASRAGVEIEQYF
>.|TRBJ2-1|.|TRBV6-2/TRBV6-3
TGTGCCAGCCGCCGGGACGGGGGGCCGAATGAGCAGTTCTTC
CASRRDGGPNEQFF
>.|TRBJ1-2|few|TRBV7-9
TGTGCCAGCAGCTTAGCGCGGGACCGCTATGGCTACACCTTC
CASSLARDRYGYTF
>TRBD1|TRBJ1-1|few|TRBV12-3/TRBV12-4
TGTGCCAGCAGACAGGGGATGAATGAAGCTTTCTTT
CASRQGMNEAFF
>TRBD1|TRBJ2-3|few|TRBV18
TGTGCCAGCTCTTTCAACCGGGACAGGGTCGCAGATACGCAGTATTTT
CASSFNRDRVADTQYF
>TRBD1|TRBJ1-1|.|TRBV5-1
TGCGCCAGCAGCCTGACTCCCGGGACAGTTGAAGCTTTCTTT
CASSLTPGTVEAFF
>.|TRBJ1-2|.|TRBV12-3/TRBV12-4
TGTGCCAGCAGGATACCGGCGGGGAATGGCTACACCTTC
CASRIPAGNGYTF
>.|TRBJ2-1|.|TRBV11-2
TGTGCCAGCAGCTTACGCCAGAACTACAATGAGCAGTTCTTC
CASSLRQNYNEQFF
>.|TRBJ2-7|once|TRBV10-3
TGTGCCATCAGTGAGTCGGGCAGGGGAAACGAGCAGTACTTC
CAISESGRGNEQYF
>.|TRBJ2-2|.|TRBV11-3
TGTGCCAGCAGCTTAGCGGGTCGAACCGGGGAGCTGTTTTTT
CASSLAGRTGELFF
>TRBD2|TRBJ2-2|.|TRBV6-4
TGTGCCAGCAGTGACTCGATTCAGCGGGGGGCCGGCGGGGAGCTGTTTTTT
CASSDSIQRGAGGELFF
>.|TRBJ2-5|.|TRBV12-3/TRBV12-4
TGTGCCAGCAGTCGGACGGCAAAAGGGGAGACCCAGTACTTC
CASSRTAKGETQYF
>TRBD1|TRBJ2-7|once|TRBV6-1
TGTGCCAGCAGAAAGGACAGGGATGGTTCCTACGAGCAGTACTTC
CASRKDRDGSYEQYF
>TRBD2|TRBJ2-1|.|TRBV30
TGTGCCCGGGCGGGGGGCCGGTACAATGAGCAGTTCTTC
CARAGGRYNEQFF
>TRBD1|TRBJ2-7|few|TRBV7-3
TGTGCCAGCCCACCTTGGATGCAGGGGGACGAGCAGTACTTC
CASPPWMQGDEQYF
>.|TRBJ1-2|.|TRBV7-2
TGTGCCAGCAGCTTAGCAGGGGACGGGAACTATGGCTACACCTTC
CASSLAGDGNYGYTF